The 7 T cell receptor beta chains reported below all come from one sample, sequenced in a study of CD8 T cells in Susac syndrome. Random hexamers primed reverse transcription of about 0.5 to 1 ug RNA. TCRdb independently ran MiXCR on the immunoSEQ multiplex PCR reads; one entry per CDR3 protein. The sample lists approximately 150,000 distinct CDR3 sequences; roughly 95% were seen once. The sequenced material came from CD4+ T cells from PBMCs. Receptors originate from a human donor with multiple sclerosis.

The gene calls are TRBV28 and TRBJ2-7; D not resolved. The germline gives CDR1 MDHEN, CDR2 SYDVKM. The CDR3 covers 13 residues. Trimming left V 6 bases short and J 0 bases short, with 9 bases between. CDR3 DNA sequence: TGTGCCAGCAGCGGTGACACCTCCTACGAGCAGTACTTC. Translating it yields CASSGDTSYEQYF.

The chain recombines TRBV4-3 with TRBJ2-7; tentatively, D is TRBD2 (5 bases). Looked up from germline, CDR1 is LGHNA and CDR2 is YSLEER. V lost 5 bases and J lost 7, with 12 bases in between. The length of the CDR3 is 12 residues. CDR3 nucleotides: TGCGCCAGCAGCTCCCTACTAGGTGAGCAGTACTTC. This codes for CASSSLLGEQYF.

The chain is built from TRBV28 and TRBJ2-2; 12 nucleotides match TRBD2. Trimming at V came to 5 bases and at J to 0 bases, leaving 10 bases not matched to a gene. The CDR3 is made up of 19 amino acids. The germline CDR1 and CDR2 sequences are MDHEN and SYDVKM. The CDR3 reads CASSPPWTSGKANTGELFF. The CDR3 nucleotides are TGTGCCAGCAGTCCCCCCTGGACTAGCGGGAAAGCGAACACCGGGGAGCTGTTTTTT.

The rearrangement uses TRBV28 and TRBJ1-5; 8 bases agree with TRBD1. CDR1 and CDR2 from the germline V gene are MDHEN and SYDVKM. The CDR3 extends over 16 amino acids. V lost 4 bases to trimming and J lost 2 bases; unmatched junction nucleotides: 7. The CDR3 coding sequence is TGTGCCAGCAGTTCTCCGGGACAGGTCGGCAATCAGCCCCAGCATTTT. Residues: CASSSPGQVGNQPQHF.

This clonotype appeared a single time. The V and J genes are TRBV20-1 and TRBJ2-1, with 8 positions matching TRBD2. The V and J ends lost 3 bases and 4 bases, in that order; junction bases with no gene match: 5. CDR3 length: 14 amino acids. Germline CDR1 reads DFQATT; CDR2 reads SNEGSKA (reference sequence). The CDR3 DNA sequence: TGCAGTGCTAGGGTGTCTAGCGGGTACAATGAGCAGTTCTTC. Its translation is CSARVSSGYNEQFF.

The V and J genes are TRBV27 and TRBJ2-5; D possibly corresponds to TRBD2 (6 bases). The CDR3 totals 14 residues. V was pared by 3 bases and J by 4 bases, with 12 bases between. Germline-derived CDR1 and CDR2 are MNHEY and SMNVEV (reference sequence). DNA for the CDR3: TGTGCCAGCAGTTTCCGTGGAGGGGTAGAGACCCAGTACTTC. Translated, it gives CASSFRGGVETQYF.

The V gene is TRBV20-1, the J gene TRBJ1-3, with no clear D. The V gene's germline CDR1 is DFQATT and CDR2 SNEGSKA (reference sequence). The CDR3 runs 11 residues. V lost 1 base and J lost 7, with 5 bases in between. The CDR3 DNA is TGCAGTGCTAGAGTTCAGAACACCATATATTTT. Translation: CSARVQNTIYF.